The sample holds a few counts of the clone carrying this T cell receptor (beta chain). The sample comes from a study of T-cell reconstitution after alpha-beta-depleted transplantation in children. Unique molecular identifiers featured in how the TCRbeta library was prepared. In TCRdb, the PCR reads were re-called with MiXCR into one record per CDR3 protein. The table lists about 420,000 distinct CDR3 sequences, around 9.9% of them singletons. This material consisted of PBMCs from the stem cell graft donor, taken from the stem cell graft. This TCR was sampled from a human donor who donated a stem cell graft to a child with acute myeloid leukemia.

This CDR3 is CASRGARLGSGNTIYF. CDR3 coding DNA: TGTGCCAGCAGAGGGGCGCGTCTGGGGTCCGGAAACACCATATATTTT. This chain connects TRBV12-3 or TRBV12-4 to TRBJ1-3; a weak D match, TRBD1 (5 bases). The CDR3 extends over 16 amino acids. V gave up 6 bases and J gave up 4 bases, with 19 bases separating them.